This T cell receptor (beta chain) was identified during a study of read filtering for tumor transcriptome and immune sequencing. The wider study: By R-ISS, stages I, II and III held 8, 16 and 7 patients.

The CDR3 is 13 amino acids. V was clipped by 6 bases and J by 8 bases, with 14 bases between them. The germline V gene encodes CDR1 SGHAT and CDR2 FQNNGV. Whole-study results and caveats: In IR-seq, single-read clonotypes were about 80% of clonotypes but around 3.4% of reads. Correlation between methods rose after single-read clonotypes were removed. Sorted CD138-negative bone marrow cells were not purified T cells.

Concerning this clonotype itself: No antigen is known for it.

This library used 300 to 450 ng RNA and molecular barcoded adaptors spanning alpha/delta and beta/gamma chains. TCRdb re-derived calls from the reads in MiXCR, one entry per CDR3 protein. The data contain over 50,000 distinct CDR3 sequences, about 21% of them seen just once; the ten biggest clones take up around an eighth. The rearrangement joins TRBV11-2 to TRBJ2-1, with a tentative D call TRBD2 (6 bases). The sequence was collected from a donor at least 40 years old with multiple myeloma. Source material: a population of CD138-negative cells sorted from bone marrow. CDR3 residues: CASRRSGLDEQFF. CDR3 coding DNA: TGTGCCAGCAGAAGATCGGGACTCGATGAGCAGTTCTTC.